This T cell receptor (beta chain) appears in the sequencing data of a study of control samples from healthy donors and cancer patients. The protocol was immunoSEQ multiplex PCR, while the TCRdb copy is restricted to in-frame clones and leaves out a portion. The top ten clones hold approximately 6% of a sample with under 85,000 clones, about 93% of them seen once. The CDR3 has 14 residues. CDR1 is MNHEY, CDR2 SVGAGI, per germline. The V gene lost 2 bases and the J gene lost 1 base, with 8 bases spanning the gap. The chain couples TRBV6-5 to TRBJ1-2, with D unclear. This sequence originates from a woman aged 40 to 49 in good health. The sample comprised blood. CDR3 DNA: TGTGCCAGCAGTTACACGGAGAATAACTATGGCTACACCTTC. Its translation: CASSYTENNYGYTF.